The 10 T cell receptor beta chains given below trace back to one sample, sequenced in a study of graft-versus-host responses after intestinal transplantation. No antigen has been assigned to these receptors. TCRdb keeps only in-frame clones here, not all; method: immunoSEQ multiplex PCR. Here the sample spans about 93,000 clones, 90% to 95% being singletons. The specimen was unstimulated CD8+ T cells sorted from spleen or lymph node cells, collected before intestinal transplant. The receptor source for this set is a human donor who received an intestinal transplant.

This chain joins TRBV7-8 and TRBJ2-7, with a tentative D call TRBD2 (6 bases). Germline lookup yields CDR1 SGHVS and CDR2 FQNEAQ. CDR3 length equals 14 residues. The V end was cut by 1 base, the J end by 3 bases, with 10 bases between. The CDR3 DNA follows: TGTGCCAGCAGCTTAGTTACGGGAGACTACGAGCAGTACTTC. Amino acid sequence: CASSLVTGDYEQYF. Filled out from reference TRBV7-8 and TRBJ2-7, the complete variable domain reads GAGVSQSPRYKVAKRGQDVALRCDPISGHVSLFWYQQALGQGPEFLTYFQNEAQLDKSGLPSDRFFAERPEGSVSTLKIQRTQQEDSAVYLCASSLVTGDYEQYFGPGTRLTVT.

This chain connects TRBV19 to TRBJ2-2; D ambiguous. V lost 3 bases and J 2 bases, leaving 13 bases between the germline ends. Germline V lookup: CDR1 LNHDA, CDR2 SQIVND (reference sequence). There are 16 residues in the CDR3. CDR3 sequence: CASSMSGVENTGELFF. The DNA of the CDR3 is TGTGCCAGTAGTATGAGTGGTGTCGAAAACACCGGGGAGCTGTTTTTT.

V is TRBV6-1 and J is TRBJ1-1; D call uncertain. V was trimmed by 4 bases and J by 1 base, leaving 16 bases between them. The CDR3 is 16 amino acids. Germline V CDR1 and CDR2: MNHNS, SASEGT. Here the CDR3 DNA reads TGTGCCAGCAGTGGCCGACATGAGTCTTGGAACACTGAAGCTTTCTTT. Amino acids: CASSGRHESWNTEAFF.

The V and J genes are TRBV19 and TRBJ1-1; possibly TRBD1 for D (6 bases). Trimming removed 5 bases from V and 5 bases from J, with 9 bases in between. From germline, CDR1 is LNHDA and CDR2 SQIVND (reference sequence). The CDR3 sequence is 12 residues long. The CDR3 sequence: CASSYGQTEAFF. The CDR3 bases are TGTGCCAGTAGTTACGGACAGACTGAAGCTTTCTTT.

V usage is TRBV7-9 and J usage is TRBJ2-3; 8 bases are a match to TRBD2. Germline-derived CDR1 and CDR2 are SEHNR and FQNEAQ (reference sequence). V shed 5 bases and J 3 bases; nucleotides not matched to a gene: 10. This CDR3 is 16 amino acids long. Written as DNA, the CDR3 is TGTGCCAGCAGCCAACCCGGGGGGGCTGGTACAGATACGCAGTATTTT. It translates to CASSQPGGAGTDTQYF.

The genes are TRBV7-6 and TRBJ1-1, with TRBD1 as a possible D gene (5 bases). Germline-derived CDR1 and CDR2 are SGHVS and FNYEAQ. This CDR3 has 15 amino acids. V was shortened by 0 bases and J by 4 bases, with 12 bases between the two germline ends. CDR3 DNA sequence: TGTGCCAGCAGCTTAGCAGGCGGGGGTGCCACTGAAGCTTTCTTT. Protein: CASSLAGGGATEAFF.

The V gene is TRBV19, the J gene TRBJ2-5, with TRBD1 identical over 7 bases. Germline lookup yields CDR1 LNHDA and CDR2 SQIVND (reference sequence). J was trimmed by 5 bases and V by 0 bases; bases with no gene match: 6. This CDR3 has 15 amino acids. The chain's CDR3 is CASSIEDRVGETQYF. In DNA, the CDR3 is TGTGCCAGTAGTATAGAAGACAGGGTAGGGGAGACCCAGTACTTC.

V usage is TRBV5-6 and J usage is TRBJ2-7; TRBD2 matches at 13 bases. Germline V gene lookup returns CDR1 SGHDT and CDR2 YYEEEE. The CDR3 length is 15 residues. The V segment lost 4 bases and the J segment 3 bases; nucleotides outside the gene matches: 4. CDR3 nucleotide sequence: TGTGCCAGCAGCCATTGGACTAGCGGGAGCTACGAGCAGTACTTC. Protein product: CASSHWTSGSYEQYF.

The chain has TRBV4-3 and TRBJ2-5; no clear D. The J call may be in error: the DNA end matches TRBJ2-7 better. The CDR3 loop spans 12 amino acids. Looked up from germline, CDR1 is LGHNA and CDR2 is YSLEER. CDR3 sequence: CASSQDGHEQYF. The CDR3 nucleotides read TGCGCCAGCAGCCAAGATGGGCACGAGCAGTACTTC.

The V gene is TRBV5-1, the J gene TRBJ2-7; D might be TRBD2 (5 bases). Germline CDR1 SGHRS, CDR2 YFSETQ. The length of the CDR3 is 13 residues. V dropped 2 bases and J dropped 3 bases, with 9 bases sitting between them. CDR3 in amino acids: CASSFFGVYEQYF. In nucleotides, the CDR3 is TGCGCCAGCAGCTTTTTCGGGGTCTACGAGCAGTACTTC.